This T cell receptor (beta chain) was captured by sequencing in a study of blood T cell repertoires in COVID-19. Study overall: Italy, Spain and the United States were the sources of the convalescent and acute COVID-19 samples. PBMCs, B-cell-depleted T cells, or T cells provided the cDNA or gDNA that made up the material.

Germline assignment: CDR1 SGHNT and CDR2 YYREEE (reference sequence). V lost 4 bases and J lost 4; bases outside the gene matches: 4. This CDR3 has 13 amino acids. As handled by the study authors: Reference gene primer amplification gave nucleated cell count estimates. Data came from immunoSEQ multiplex PCR; TCRdb stores just in-frame clones and leaves some out. Clone size and the V and J calls come from that table; the DNA yielded D and trimming. The profile shows some 30,000 clones, less than 95% of them singletons. The receptor was derived from a man between 65 and 79 years old with active or convalescent COVID-19. The specimen sequenced was peripheral blood. The chain uses TRBV5-4 and TRBJ1-2; 7 bases are a match to TRBD1. Here the CDR3 DNA reads TGTGCCAGCAGCATAAACAGGGGCTATGGCTACACCTTC. It codes for CASSINRGYGYTF.